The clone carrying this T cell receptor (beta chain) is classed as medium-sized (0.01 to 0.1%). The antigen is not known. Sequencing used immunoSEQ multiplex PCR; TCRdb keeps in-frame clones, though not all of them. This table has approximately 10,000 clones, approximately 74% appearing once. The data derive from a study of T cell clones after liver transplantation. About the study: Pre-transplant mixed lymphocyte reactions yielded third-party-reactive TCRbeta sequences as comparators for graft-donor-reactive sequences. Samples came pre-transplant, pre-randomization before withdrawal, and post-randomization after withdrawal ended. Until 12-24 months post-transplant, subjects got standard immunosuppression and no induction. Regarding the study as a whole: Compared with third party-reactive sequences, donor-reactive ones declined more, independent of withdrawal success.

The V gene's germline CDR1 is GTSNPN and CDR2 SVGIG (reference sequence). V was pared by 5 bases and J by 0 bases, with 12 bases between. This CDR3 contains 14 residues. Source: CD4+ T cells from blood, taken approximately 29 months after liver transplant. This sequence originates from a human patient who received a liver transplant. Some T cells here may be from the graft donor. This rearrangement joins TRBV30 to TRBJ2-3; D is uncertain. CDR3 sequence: CAWAVGSSTDTQYF. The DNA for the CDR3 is TGTGCCTGGGCTGTGGGGTCCAGCACAGATACGCAGTATTTT.